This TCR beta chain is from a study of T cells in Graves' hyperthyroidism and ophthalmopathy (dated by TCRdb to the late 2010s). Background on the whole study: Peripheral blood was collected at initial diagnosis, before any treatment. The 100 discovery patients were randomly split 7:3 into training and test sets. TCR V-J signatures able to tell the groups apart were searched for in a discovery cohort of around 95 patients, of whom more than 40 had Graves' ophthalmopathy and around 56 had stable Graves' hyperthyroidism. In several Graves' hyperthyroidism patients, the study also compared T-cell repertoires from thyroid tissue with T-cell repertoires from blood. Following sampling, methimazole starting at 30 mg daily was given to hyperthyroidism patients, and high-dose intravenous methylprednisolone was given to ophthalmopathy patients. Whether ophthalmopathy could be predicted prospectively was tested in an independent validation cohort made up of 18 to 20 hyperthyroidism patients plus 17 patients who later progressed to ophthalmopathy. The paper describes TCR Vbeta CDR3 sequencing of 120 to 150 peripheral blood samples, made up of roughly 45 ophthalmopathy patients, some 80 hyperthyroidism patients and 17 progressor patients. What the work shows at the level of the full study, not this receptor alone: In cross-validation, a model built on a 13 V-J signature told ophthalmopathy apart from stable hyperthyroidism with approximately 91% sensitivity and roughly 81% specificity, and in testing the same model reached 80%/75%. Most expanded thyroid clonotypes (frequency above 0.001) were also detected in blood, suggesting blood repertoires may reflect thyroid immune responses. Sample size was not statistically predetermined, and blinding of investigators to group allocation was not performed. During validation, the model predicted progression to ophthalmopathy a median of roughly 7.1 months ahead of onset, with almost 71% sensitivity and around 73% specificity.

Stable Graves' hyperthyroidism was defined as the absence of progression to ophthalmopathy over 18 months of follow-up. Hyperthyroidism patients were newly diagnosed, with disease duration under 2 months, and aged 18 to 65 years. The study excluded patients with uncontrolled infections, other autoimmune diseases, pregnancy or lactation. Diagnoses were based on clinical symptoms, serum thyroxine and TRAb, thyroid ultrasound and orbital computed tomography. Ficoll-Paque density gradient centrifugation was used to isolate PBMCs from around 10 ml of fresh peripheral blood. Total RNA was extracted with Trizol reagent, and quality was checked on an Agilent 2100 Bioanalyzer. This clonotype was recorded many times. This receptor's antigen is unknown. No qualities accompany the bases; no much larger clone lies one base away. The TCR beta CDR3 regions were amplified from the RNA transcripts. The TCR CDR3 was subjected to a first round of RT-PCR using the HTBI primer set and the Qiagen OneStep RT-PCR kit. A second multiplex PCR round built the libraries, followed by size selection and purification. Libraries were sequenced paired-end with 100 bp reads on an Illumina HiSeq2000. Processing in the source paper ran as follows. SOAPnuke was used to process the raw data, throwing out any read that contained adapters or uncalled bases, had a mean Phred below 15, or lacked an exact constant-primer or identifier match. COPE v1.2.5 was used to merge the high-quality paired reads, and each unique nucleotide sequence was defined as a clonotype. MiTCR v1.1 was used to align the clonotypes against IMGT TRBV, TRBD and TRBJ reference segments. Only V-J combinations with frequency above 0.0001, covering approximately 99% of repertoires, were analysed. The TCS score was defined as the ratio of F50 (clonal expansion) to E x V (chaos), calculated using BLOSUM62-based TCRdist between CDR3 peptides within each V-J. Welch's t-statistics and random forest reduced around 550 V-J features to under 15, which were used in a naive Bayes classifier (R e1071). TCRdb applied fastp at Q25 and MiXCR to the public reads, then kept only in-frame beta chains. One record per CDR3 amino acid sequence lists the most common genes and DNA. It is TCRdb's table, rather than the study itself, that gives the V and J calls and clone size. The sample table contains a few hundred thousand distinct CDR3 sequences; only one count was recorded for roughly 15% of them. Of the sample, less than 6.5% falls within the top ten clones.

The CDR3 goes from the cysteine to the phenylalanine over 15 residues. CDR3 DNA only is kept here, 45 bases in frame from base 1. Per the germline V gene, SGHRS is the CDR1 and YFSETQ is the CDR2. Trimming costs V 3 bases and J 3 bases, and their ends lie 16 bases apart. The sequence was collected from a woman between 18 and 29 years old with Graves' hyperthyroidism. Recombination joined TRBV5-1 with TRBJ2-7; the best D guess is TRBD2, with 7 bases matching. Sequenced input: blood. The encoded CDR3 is CASSSLGGQDYEQYF. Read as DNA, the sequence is TGCGCCAGCAGCTCTTTGGGGGGGCAGGACTACGAGCAGTACTTC.